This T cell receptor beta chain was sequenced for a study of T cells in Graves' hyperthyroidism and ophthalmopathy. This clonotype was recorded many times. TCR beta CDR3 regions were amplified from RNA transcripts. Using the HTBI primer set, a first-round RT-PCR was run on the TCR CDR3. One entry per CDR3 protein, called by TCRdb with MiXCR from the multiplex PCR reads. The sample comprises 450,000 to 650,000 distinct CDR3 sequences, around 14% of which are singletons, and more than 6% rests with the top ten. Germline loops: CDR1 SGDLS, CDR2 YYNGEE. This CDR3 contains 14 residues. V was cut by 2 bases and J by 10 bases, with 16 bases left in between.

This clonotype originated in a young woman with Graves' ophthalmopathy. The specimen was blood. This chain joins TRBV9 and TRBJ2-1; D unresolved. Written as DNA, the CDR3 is TGTGCCAGCAGCGTCCGTGGTGATCAGATAGAGCAGTTCTTC. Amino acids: CASSVRGDQIEQFF. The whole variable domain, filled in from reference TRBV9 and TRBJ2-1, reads DSGVTQTPKHLITATGQRVTLRCSPRSGDLSVYWYQQSLDQGLQFLIQYYNGEERAKGNILERFSAQQFPDLHSELNLSSLELGDSALYFCASSVRGDQIEQFFGPGTRLTVL.